These 27 T cell receptor beta chains came from one sample sequenced in a study of spatial heterogeneity in lung cancer. TCRdb re-analysed the 5' RACE reads in MiXCR, keeping a single row per CDR3 protein. The sample carries approximately 92,000 distinct CDR3 sequences, less than 15% recorded once. The time point was: sample taken at primary tumor resection. The sample consisted of PBMCs, taken at surgery. The receptors stem from a male donor with early-stage non-small cell lung cancer.

The chain has TRBV7-9 and TRBJ2-2; 9 bases align to TRBD1. Losses at the gene ends were 5 bases for V and 3 bases for J; bases not matched to a gene: 4. The CDR3 runs 15 residues. The V gene's germline CDR1 is SEHNR and CDR2 FQNEAQ (reference sequence). The CDR3 loop is CASSGDRGYTGELFF. The CDR3 DNA reads as TGTGCCAGCAGCGGCGACAGGGGGTACACCGGGGAGCTGTTTTTT.

V and J are TRBV20-1 and TRBJ2-2, with D maybe TRBD2 (5 bases). The V and J ends lost 4 bases and 1 base respectively, with 10 bases between them. The CDR3 spans 14 residues. In germline, CDR1 is DFQATT, CDR2 SNEGSKA (reference sequence). CDR3 in amino acids: CSATFSENTGELFF. Written as DNA, the CDR3 is TGCAGTGCTACCTTTAGCGAGAACACCGGGGAGCTGTTTTTT.

The chain combines TRBV7-9 with TRBJ2-1, with 8 positions matching TRBD2. Germline V gene data show CDR1 as SEHNR and CDR2 as FQNEAQ (reference sequence). J was trimmed by 7 bases and V by 5 bases; bases with no gene match: 7. CDR3 length: 14 amino acids. The CDR3 coding sequence is TGTGCCAGCAGCGGGAGCGGGGGTGGGAATGAGCAGTTCTTC. Its protein is CASSGSGGGNEQFF.

This clonotype was detected only a few times. The rearrangement uses TRBV27 and TRBJ2-7, with unresolved D. The CDR3 runs to 13 residues. Germline assignment: CDR1 MNHEY and CDR2 SMNVEV (reference sequence). The V end was cut by 0 bases, the J end by 2 bases, with 5 bases between. For the CDR3, the DNA is TGTGCCAGCAGTTTATCTGTCCCCTACGAGCAGTACTTC. Translation: CASSLSVPYEQYF.

The rearrangement links TRBV5-1 to TRBJ2-2, with 9 bases lining up with TRBD2. The CDR3 covers 15 residues. Trimming removed 4 bases from V and 0 bases from J; junction bases left unmatched: 1. In germline, CDR1 is SGHRS, CDR2 YFSETQ. Here the CDR3 reads CASSSGGTNTGELFF. Here the CDR3 DNA reads TGCGCCAGCAGCAGCGGGGGGACGAACACCGGGGAGCTGTTTTTT. The entire variable domain, with the rest obtained from reference TRBV5-1 and TRBJ2-2, is as follows: KAGVTQTPRYLIKTRGQQVTLSCSPISGHRSVSWYQQTPGQGLQFLFEYFSETQRNKGNFPGRFSGRQFSNSRSEMNVSTLELGDSALYLCASSSGGTNTGELFFGEGSRLTVL.

Ten or more counts support this clonotype. The rearrangement joins TRBV5-6 to TRBJ2-1; no reliable D call. Trimming shortened V by 6 bases and J by 5 bases, and 18 bases separated the two germline ends. This CDR3 is 15 amino acids long. The germline CDR1 and CDR2 sequences are SGHDT and YYEEEE. The CDR3 protein is CASIIPYGSHNEQFF. The CDR3 nucleotides read TGTGCCAGCATCATTCCCTACGGAAGTCACAATGAGCAGTTCTTC.

This clonotype was detected many times. The chain combines TRBV7-2 with TRBJ1-5; possibly TRBD1 for D (5 bases). Trimming took 5 bases from V and 2 from J, leaving 16 bases between them. Per the germline V gene, CDR1 is SGHTA and CDR2 is FQGNSA. The CDR3 runs 16 residues. CDR3 nucleotide sequence: TGTGCCAGCAGCCCGCACGGGACTCGGGGCAATCAGCCCCAGCATTTT. As protein: CASSPHGTRGNQPQHF.

This clonotype was seen a handful of times. The chain carries TRBV5-1 and TRBJ2-1, with 11 bases identical to TRBD2. Germline loops: CDR1 SGHRS, CDR2 YFSETQ. The CDR3 loop spans 15 amino acids. V dropped 4 bases and J dropped 7; count of bases not matched to a gene: 7. The CDR3 sequence is CASSQTSGSRNEQFF. The CDR3 nucleotides are TGCGCCAGCAGCCAAACTAGCGGGAGTAGGAATGAGCAGTTCTTC.

The chain is built from TRBV29-1 and TRBJ2-3; D might be TRBD1 (5 bases). Germline V gives CDR1 SQVTM, CDR2 ANQGSEA. V gave up 4 bases and J gave up 6 bases, with 11 bases separating them. CDR3 length: 12 residues. The CDR3 DNA follows: TGCAGCGTTGGGACCCAGGGCGATACGCAGTATTTT. Its protein product is CSVGTQGDTQYF.

This clonotype has at least ten counts. The V and J genes are TRBV3-1 and TRBJ1-6; no clear D gene. The germline CDR1 and CDR2 sequences are LGHDT and YNNKEL (reference sequence). The ends were cut back, 4 bases at V and 1 base at J, with 8 bases in the middle. The CDR3 contains 15 residues. The CDR3 here is CASSLRTSYNSPLHF. CDR3 coding DNA: TGTGCCAGCAGCCTTCGGACTTCCTATAATTCACCCCTCCACTTT.

A note on this clonotype: Since a much larger clone is just one base distant, this may be a read error. The V and J genes are TRBV28 and TRBJ2-4; D assignment may be TRBD1 or TRBD2 (5 bases each). Per germline, CDR1 MDHEN and CDR2 SYDVKM. The CDR3 consists of 14 residues. The CDR3 region is CASSRSQGENIQNF. In nucleotides, the CDR3 is TGTGCCAGCAGCAGGTCTCAGGGAGAAAACATTCAGAACTTC.

This clonotype was observed a few times. This chain connects TRBV11-2 to TRBJ2-2; D is ambiguous. CDR1 and CDR2 (germline): SGHAT, FQNNGV. The CDR3 length is 15 residues. Trimming pared 2 bases from V and 0 bases from J, leaving 7 bases between. CDR3 bases: TGTGCCAGCAGCTTATTAGGGACGAACACCGGGGAGCTGTTTTTT. Amino acids: CASSLLGTNTGELFF. The complete variable domain, with remaining parts taken from reference TRBV11-2 and TRBJ2-2, reads EAGVAQSPRYKIIEKRQSVAFWCNPISGHATLYWYQQILGQGPKLLIQFQNNGVVDDSQLPKDRFSAERLKGVDSTLKIQPAKLEDSAVYLCASSLLGTNTGELFFGEGSRLTVL.

Ten or more counts support this clonotype. CDR3 protein: CASSVLDRGTDTQYF. CDR3 bases: TGTGCCAGCAGTGTACTGGACAGGGGCACAGATACGCAGTATTTT. The chain employs TRBV25-1 and TRBJ2-3; TRBD1 matches at 8 bases. V gave up 4 bases and J gave up 1 base; unmatched junction bases: 4. The germline V gene has CDR1 MGHDK and CDR2 SYGVNS. This CDR3 is built from 15 residues.

The sample holds one count of this clonotype. V is TRBV12-3 or TRBV12-4 and J is TRBJ2-1; 8 nucleotides agree with TRBD2. Losses at the gene ends were 5 bases for V and 0 bases for J; bases not matched to a gene: 21. The CDR3 consists of 21 residues. DNA of the CDR3: TGTGCCAGCAGTCCCACCCCCGGGACTAGTTGGACCTCGAGCTCCTACAATGAGCAGTTCTTC. Encoded protein: CASSPTPGTSWTSSSYNEQFF.

The chain uses TRBV2 and TRBJ2-7; maybe TRBD2 (6 bases). Germline loops: CDR1 SNHLY, CDR2 FYNNEI. This CDR3 has 14 residues. Trimming stripped 2 bases from V and 2 bases from J, with 10 bases between. The CDR3 reads CASSEFAGTYEQYF. The CDR3 DNA sequence: TGTGCCAGCAGTGAATTTGCGGGAACCTACGAGCAGTACTTC. Combining the CDR3 with reference TRBV2 and TRBJ2-7 gives the whole variable domain EPEVTQTPSHQVTQMGQEVILRCVPISNHLYFYWYRQILGQKVEFLVSFYNNEISEKSEIFDDQFSVERPDGSNFTLKIRSTKLEDSAMYFCASSEFAGTYEQYFGPGTRLTVT.

CDR3 nucleotide sequence: TGTGCCAGCAGCCACCGACAGACCCTTAGCCCCGGGGAGCTGTTTTTT. This sequence encodes CASSHRQTLSPGELFF. The chain is built from TRBV7-3 and TRBJ2-2; possible D gene TRBD1, 5 bases. V was clipped by 5 bases and J by 6 bases, with 19 bases between them. The CDR3 has 16 amino acids. Germline V gene sequence: CDR1 SGHTA, CDR2 FQGTGA.

The J gene is TRBJ2-3, the V gene TRBV10-3; weak D call: TRBD2 (5 bases). Germline CDR1 is ENHRY and CDR2 is SYGVKD. The CDR3 contains 14 residues. Trimming stripped 0 bases from V and 4 bases from J, with 8 bases between. The CDR3: CAISESRGSDTQYF. CDR3 nucleotide sequence: TGTGCCATCAGTGAGTCGAGAGGGTCAGATACGCAGTATTTT.

This clonotype was recorded a few times. The chain uses TRBV9 and TRBJ1-1; D is uncertain. V was clipped by 0 bases and J by 7 bases, with 19 bases between them. This CDR3 region has 16 residues. Germline CDR1 is SGDLS and CDR2 is YYNGEE. CDR3 DNA sequence: TGTGCCAGCAGCGTAGATCTGGGAACTCCTCGTAATGAAGCTTTCTTT. Protein sequence: CASSVDLGTPRNEAFF.

This clonotype was picked up a small number of times. The genes are TRBV28 and TRBJ2-3; TRBD2 aligns across 10 bases. Losses at the gene ends were 6 bases for V and 5 bases for J; bases not matched to a gene: 8. Germline CDR1 and CDR2: MDHEN and SYDVKM. The CDR3 sequence is 15 residues long. The CDR3 nucleotides read TGTGCCAGCAGCCCAGCGGGGGGGCGTGGAGATACGCAGTATTTT. This codes for CASSPAGGRGDTQYF.

V gene TRBV9 combines with J gene TRBJ2-1; D remains unclear. Germline values: CDR1 SGDLS, CDR2 YYNGEE. This CDR3 is 13 amino acids long. Trimming stripped 0 bases from V and 5 bases from J, with 6 bases between. CDR3 nucleotides: TGTGCCAGCAGCGTAGACCCAAACAATGAGCAGTTCTTC. Protein product: CASSVDPNNEQFF.

This clonotype was found many times. This chain connects TRBV28 to TRBJ2-3; no firm D call. This CDR3 contains 13 residues. The germline V gene has CDR1 MDHEN and CDR2 SYDVKM. V lost 7 bases to trimming and J lost 3 bases, with 11 bases between them. The DNA for the CDR3 is TGTGCCAGCAACTCCCCCGGGACAGATACGCAGTATTTT. Residues: CASNSPGTDTQYF. The variable domain in full, completed from reference TRBV28 and TRBJ2-3, reads DVKVTQSSRYLVKRTGEKVFLECVQDMDHENMFWYRQDPGLGLRLIYFSYDVKMKEKGDIPEGYSVSREKKERFSLILESASTNQTSMYLCASNSPGTDTQYFGPGTRLTVL.

This clonotype was seen repeatedly, ten times or more. The J gene is TRBJ1-3, the V gene TRBV9, with D possibly being TRBD1 (6 bases). CDR1 is SGDLS and CDR2 is YYNGEE in the germline V gene. The CDR3 runs to 16 residues. V was pared by 4 bases and J by 0 bases, with 14 bases between. The CDR3 loop reads CASSSRTDHSGNTIYF. Here the CDR3 DNA reads TGTGCCAGCAGCTCAAGGACAGATCACTCTGGAAACACCATATATTTT.

This clonotype was counted at least ten times. The chain links TRBV7-2 to TRBJ1-1; 11 bases fit TRBD1. Losses at the gene ends were 5 bases for V and 4 bases for J; bases not matched to a gene: 6. This CDR3 is 15 amino acids long. The germline V gene has CDR1 SGHTA and CDR2 FQGNSA. CDR3 protein: CASSRRTGGRTEAFF. The CDR3 DNA reads TGTGCCAGCAGCCGCCGGACAGGGGGCCGCACTGAAGCTTTCTTT.

In this sample, this clonotype turned up a few times. CDR3 coding DNA: TGTGCCAGCAGCTTAGTCCAACTCCGGGACAGGGCCGGCTACACCTTC. It yields the protein CASSLVQLRDRAGYTF. The chain links TRBV13 to TRBJ1-2, with 9 nucleotides matching TRBD1. V was pared by 1 base and J by 8 bases, with 11 bases of the junction left unmatched. The CDR3 loop spans 16 amino acids. In germline, CDR1 is PRHDT, CDR2 FYEKMQ (reference sequence).

This clonotype came up a few times. This chain uses TRBV7-9 with TRBJ2-1, with TRBD2 matching over 9 bases. The ends lost 7 bases at V and 4 bases at J; junction bases unmatched: 5. CDR1 is SEHNR, CDR2 FQNEAQ, per germline (reference sequence). The CDR3 sequence is 14 residues long. This chain's CDR3 is CASTGAGGYNEQFF. In DNA, the CDR3 is TGTGCCAGCACCGGAGCGGGAGGTTACAATGAGCAGTTCTTC.

This clonotype was picked up a small number of times. V and J are TRBV6-5 and TRBJ2-2; 7 positions match TRBD2. CDR1 and CDR2 from the germline V gene are MNHEY and SVGAGI. The V and J ends lost 4 bases and 5 bases, in that order; junction bases with no gene match: 16. The CDR3 runs to 18 residues. The CDR3 loop reads CASSSIRSGKVGTGELFF. CDR3 in DNA: TGTGCCAGCAGTTCCATCAGGAGCGGGAAGGTTGGGACCGGGGAGCTGTTTTTT.

This clonotype was observed many times. V is TRBV5-1 and J is TRBJ2-7; perhaps TRBD2 as D (6 bases). The CDR3 is 12 residues long. Germline V CDR1 and CDR2: SGHRS, YFSETQ. V was cut by 8 bases and J by 2 bases, with 11 bases left in between. CDR3 sequence: CARGLLTYEQYF. CDR3 nucleotides: TGCGCCAGGGGACTTCTAACCTACGAGCAGTACTTC.